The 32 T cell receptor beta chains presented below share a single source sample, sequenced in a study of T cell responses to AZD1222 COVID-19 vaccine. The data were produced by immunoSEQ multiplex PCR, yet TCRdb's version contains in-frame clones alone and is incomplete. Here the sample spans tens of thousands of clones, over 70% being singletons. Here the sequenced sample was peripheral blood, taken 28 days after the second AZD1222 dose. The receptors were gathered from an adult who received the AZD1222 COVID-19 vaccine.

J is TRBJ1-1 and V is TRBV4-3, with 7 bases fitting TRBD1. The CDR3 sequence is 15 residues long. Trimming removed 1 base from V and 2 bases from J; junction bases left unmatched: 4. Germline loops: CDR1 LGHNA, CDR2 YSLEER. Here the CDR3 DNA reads TGCGCCAGCAGCCAAGGGCGACAGGGAAACACTGAAGCTTTCTTT. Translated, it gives CASSQGRQGNTEAFF.

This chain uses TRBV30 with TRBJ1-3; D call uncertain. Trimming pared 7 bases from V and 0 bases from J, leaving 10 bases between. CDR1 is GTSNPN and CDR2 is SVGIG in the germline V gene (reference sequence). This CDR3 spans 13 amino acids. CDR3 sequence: CAYSMDSGNTIYF. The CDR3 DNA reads TGTGCCTACTCTATGGACTCTGGAAACACCATATATTTT.

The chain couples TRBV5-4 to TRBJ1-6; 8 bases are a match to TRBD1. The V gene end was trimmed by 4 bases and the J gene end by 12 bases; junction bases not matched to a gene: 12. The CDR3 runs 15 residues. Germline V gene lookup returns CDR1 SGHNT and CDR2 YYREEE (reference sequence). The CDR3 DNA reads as TGTGCCAGCAGCCTGGAAACCCCGGACAGGGTACCCCTCCACTTT. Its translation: CASSLETPDRVPLHF.

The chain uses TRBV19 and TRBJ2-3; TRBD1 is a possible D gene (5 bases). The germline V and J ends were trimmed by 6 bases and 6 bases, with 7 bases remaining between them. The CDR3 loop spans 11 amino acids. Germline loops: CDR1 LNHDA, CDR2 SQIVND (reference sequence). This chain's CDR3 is CASSPGDTQYF. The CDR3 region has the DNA TGTGCCAGTAGCCCAGGGGATACGCAGTATTTT.

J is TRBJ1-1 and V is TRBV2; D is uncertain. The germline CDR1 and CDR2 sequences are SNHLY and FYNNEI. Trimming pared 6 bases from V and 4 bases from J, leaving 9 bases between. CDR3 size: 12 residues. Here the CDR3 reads CASRAGGTEAFF. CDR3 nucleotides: TGTGCCAGCAGGGCAGGAGGCACTGAAGCTTTCTTT. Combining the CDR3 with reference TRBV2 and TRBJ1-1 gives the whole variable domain EPEVTQTPSHQVTQMGQEVILRCVPISNHLYFYWYRQILGQKVEFLVSFYNNEISEKSEIFDDQFSVERPDGSNFTLKIRSTKLEDSAMYFCASRAGGTEAFFGQGTRLTVV.

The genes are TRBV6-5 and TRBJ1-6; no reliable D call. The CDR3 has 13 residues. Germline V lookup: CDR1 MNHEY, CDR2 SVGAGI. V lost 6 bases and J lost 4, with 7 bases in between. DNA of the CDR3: TGTGCCAGCAGACCGGGTTATAATTCACCCCTCCACTTT. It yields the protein CASRPGYNSPLHF.

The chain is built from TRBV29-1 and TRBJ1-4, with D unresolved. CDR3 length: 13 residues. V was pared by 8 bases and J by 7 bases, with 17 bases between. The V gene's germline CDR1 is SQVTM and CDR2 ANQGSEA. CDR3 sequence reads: CSIGSKEGEKLFF. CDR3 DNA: TGCAGCATAGGCTCCAAGGAGGGTGAAAAACTGTTTTTT.

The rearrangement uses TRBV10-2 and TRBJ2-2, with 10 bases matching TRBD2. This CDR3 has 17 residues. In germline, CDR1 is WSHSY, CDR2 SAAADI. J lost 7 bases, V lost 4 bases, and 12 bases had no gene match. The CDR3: CASSGASGGARGGELFF. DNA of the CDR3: TGCGCCAGCAGTGGGGCCAGCGGGGGGGCCCGAGGCGGGGAGCTGTTTTTT.

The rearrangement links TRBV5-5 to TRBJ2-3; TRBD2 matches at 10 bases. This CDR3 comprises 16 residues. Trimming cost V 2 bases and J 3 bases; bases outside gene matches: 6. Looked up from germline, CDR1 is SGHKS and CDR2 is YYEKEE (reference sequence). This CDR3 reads CASSFQPGLATDTQYF. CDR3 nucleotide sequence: TGTGCCAGCAGCTTTCAACCGGGACTAGCGACAGATACGCAGTATTTT.

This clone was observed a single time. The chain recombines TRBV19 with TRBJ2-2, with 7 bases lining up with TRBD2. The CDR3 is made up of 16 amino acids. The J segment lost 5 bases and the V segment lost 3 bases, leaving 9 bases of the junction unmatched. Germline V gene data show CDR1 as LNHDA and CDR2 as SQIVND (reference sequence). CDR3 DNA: TGTGCCAGTAGTATTACCGAGCGGGGACTAACCGGGGAGCTGTTTTTT. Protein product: CASSITERGLTGELFF.

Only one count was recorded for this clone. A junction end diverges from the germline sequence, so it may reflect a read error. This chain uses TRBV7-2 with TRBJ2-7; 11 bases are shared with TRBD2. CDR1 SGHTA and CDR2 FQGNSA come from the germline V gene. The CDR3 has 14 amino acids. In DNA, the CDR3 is TGTGCCAGCAGCCTAGCGGGGGGTATTCACGAGCAGTACTTC. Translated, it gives CASSLAGGIHEQYF. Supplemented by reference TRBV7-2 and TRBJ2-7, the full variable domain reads GAGVSQSPSNKVTEKGKDVELRCDPISGHTALYWYRQSLGQGLEFLIYFQGNSAPDKSGLPSDRFSAERTGGSVSTLTIQRTQQEDSAVYLCASSLAGGIHEQYFGPGTRLTVT.

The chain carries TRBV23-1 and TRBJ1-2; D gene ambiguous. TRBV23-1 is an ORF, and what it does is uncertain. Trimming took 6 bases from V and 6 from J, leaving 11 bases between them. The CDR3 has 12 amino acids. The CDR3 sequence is CASRKDSNGYTF. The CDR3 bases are TGCGCCAGCAGAAAGGACTCGAATGGCTACACCTTC.

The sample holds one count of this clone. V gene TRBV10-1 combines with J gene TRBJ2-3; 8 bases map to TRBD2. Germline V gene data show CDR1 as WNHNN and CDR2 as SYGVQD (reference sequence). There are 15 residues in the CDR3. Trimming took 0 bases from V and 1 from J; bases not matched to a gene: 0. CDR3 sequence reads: CASSESSGGTDTQYF. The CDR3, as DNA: TGCGCCAGCAGTGAGTCTAGCGGGGGCACAGATACGCAGTATTTT.

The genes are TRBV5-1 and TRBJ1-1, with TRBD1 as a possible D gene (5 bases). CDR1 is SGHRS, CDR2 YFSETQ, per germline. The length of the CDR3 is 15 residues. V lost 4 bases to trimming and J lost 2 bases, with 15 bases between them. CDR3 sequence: CASSPGHVKNTEAFF. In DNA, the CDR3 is TGCGCCAGCAGCCCAGGACACGTAAAAAACACTGAAGCTTTCTTT.

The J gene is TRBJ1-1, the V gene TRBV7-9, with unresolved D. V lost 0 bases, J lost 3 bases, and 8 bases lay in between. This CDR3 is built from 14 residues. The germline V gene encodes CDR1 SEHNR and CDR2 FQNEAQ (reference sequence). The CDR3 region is CASSLARGDTEAFF. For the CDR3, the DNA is TGTGCCAGCAGCTTAGCGCGTGGGGACACTGAAGCTTTCTTT.

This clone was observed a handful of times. The CDR3 DNA reads TGTGCCAGCAGCTCCTCCGCAGGGTGGGAGCAGTACTTC. Its translation: CASSSSAGWEQYF. This chain joins TRBV7-6 and TRBJ2-7, with a weak D call TRBD1 (5 bases). Trimming removed 4 bases at V and 7 bases at J, with 14 bases between. Germline V gives CDR1 SGHVS, CDR2 FNYEAQ. This CDR3 comprises 13 residues.

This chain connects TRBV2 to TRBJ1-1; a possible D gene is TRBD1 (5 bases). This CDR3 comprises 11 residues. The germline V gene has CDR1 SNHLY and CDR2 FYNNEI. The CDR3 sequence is CVDSLNTEAFF. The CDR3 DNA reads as TGTGTCGACAGCTTGAACACTGAAGCTTTCTTT.

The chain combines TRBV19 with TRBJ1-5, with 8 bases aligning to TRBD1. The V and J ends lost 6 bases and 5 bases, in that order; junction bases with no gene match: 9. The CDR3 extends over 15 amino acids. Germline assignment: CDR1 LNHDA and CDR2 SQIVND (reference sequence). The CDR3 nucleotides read TGTGCCAGTAGATCAGGGGGCGCCGGGGATCAGCCCCAGCATTTT. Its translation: CASRSGGAGDQPQHF.

The CDR3 sequence is CASSWAGQSYEQYF. For the CDR3, the DNA is TGTGCCAGCAGCTGGGCGGGGCAGTCCTACGAGCAGTACTTC. The gene calls are TRBV11-2 and TRBJ2-7; TRBD2 is a possible D gene (6 bases). Germline values: CDR1 SGHAT, CDR2 FQNNGV. The V end was cut by 4 bases, the J end by 1 base, with 11 bases between. The CDR3 loop spans 14 amino acids.

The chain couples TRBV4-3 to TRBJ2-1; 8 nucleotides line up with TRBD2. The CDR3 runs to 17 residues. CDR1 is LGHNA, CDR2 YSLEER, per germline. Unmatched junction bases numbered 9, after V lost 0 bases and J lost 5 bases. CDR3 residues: CASSQDQGGGLNNEQFF. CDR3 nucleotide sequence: TGCGCCAGCAGCCAAGATCAGGGCGGGGGGCTGAACAATGAGCAGTTCTTC.

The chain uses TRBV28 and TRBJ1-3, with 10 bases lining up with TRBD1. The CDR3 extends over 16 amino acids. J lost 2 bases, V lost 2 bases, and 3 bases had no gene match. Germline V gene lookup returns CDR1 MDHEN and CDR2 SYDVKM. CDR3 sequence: CASSLPDRGPGNTIYF. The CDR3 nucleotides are TGTGCCAGCAGTTTACCCGACAGGGGGCCTGGAAACACCATATATTTT.

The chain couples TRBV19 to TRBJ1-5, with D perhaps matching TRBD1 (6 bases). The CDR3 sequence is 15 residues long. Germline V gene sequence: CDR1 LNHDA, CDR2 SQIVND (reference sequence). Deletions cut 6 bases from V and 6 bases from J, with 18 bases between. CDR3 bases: TGTGCCAGTAGGATTTCAGGGGTCCGTGTTCAGCCCCAGCATTTT. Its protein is CASRISGVRVQPQHF.

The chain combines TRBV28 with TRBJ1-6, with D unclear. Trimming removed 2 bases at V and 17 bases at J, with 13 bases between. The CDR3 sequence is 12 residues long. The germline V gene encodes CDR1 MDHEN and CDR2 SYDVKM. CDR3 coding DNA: TGTGCCAGCAGTTTAAACCCTGAGGTGATCCACTTT. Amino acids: CASSLNPEVIHF.

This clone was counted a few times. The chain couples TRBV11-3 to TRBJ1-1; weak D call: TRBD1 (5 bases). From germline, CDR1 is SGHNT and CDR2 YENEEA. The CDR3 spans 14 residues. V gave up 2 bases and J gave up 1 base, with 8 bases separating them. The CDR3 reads CASSLTGGNTEAFF. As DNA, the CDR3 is TGTGCCAGCAGCTTAACAGGTGGGAACACTGAAGCTTTCTTT.

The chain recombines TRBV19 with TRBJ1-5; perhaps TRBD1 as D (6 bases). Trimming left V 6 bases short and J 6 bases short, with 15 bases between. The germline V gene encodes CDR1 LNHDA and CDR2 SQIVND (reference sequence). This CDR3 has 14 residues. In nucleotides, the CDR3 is TGTGCCAGTAGACCCCAGGGGAGAAGTCAGCCCCAGCATTTT. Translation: CASRPQGRSQPQHF.

In nucleotides, the CDR3 is TGTGCCAGCTCACTGGGACAGGGGAGAGATACGCAGTATTTT. Its protein product is CASSLGQGRDTQYF. The chain recombines TRBV18 with TRBJ2-3; TRBD1 aligns across 10 bases. V shed 4 bases and J 5 bases; nucleotides not matched to a gene: 3. The V gene's germline CDR1 is KGHSH and CDR2 LQKENI. The CDR3 is 14 amino acids. The full variable domain, in which reference TRBV18 and TRBJ2-3 provide the parts outside the CDR3, is NAGVMQNPRHLVRRRGQEARLRCSPMKGHSHVYWYRQLPEEGLKFMVYLQKENIIDESGMPKERFSAEFPKEGPSILRIQQVVRGDSAAYFCASSLGQGRDTQYFGPGTRLTVL.

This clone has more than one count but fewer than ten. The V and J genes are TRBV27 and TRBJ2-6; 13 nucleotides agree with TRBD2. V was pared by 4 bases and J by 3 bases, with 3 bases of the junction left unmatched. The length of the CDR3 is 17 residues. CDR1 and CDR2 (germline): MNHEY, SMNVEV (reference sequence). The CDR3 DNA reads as TGTGCCAGCAGTTCAGGACTAGCGGGGGTTGGGGCCAACGTCCTGACTTTC. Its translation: CASSSGLAGVGANVLTF. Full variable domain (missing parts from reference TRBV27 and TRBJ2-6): EAQVTQNPRYLITVTGKKLTVTCSQNMNHEYMSWYRQDPGLGLRQIYYSMNVEVTDKGDVPEGYKVSRKEKRNFPLILESPSPNQTSLYFCASSSGLAGVGANVLTFGAGSRLTVL.

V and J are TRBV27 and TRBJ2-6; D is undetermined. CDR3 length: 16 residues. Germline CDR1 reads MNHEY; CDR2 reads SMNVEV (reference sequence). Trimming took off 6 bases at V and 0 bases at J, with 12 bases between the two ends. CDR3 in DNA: TGTGCCAGCAGCCCCTCAGGCGACTCTGGGGCCAACGTCCTGACTTTC. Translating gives CASSPSGDSGANVLTF.

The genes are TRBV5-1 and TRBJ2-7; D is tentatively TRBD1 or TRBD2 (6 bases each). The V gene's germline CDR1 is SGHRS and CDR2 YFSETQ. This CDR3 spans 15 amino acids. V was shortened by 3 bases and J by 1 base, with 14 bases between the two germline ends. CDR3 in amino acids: CASSSSGGGSYEQYF. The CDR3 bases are TGCGCCAGCAGCTCGTCCGGAGGGGGATCCTACGAGCAGTACTTC.

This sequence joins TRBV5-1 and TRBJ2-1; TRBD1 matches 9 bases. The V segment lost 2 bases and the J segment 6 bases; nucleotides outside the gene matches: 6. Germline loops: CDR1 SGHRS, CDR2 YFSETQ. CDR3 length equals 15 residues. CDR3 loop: CASSFRDREINEQFF. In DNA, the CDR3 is TGCGCCAGCAGCTTCCGGGACAGGGAAATCAATGAGCAGTTCTTC.

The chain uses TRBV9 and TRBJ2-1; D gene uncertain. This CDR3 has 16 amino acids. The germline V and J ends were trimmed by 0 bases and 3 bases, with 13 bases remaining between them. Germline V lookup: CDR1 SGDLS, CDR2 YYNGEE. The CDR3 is CASSVGVATVYNEQFF. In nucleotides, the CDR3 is TGTGCCAGCAGCGTAGGTGTAGCCACCGTCTACAATGAGCAGTTCTTC.

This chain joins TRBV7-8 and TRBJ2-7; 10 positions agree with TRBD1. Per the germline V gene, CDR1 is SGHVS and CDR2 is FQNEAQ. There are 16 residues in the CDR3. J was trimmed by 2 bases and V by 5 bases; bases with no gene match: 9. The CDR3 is CASSPTPGQGTYEQYF. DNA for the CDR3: TGTGCCAGCAGCCCTACTCCGGGACAGGGGACCTACGAGCAGTACTTC.